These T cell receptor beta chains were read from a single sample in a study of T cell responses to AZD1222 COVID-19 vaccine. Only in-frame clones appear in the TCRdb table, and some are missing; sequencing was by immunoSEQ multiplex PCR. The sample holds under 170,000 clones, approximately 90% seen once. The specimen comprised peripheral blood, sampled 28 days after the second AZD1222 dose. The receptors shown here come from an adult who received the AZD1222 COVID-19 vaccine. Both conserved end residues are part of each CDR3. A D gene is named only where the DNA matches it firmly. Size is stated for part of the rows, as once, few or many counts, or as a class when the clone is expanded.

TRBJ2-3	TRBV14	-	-	TGTGCCAGCAGCCAAGAGGCAGGGAAGTTGACAGATACGCAGTATTTT	CASSQEAGKLTDTQYF
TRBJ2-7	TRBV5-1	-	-	TGCGCCAGCAGCCGTCAGGGGTCATCCTACGAGCAGTACTTC	CASSRQGSSYEQYF
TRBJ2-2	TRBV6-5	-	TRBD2	TGTGCCAGCAGTTACCGAGGGAGGGCCACCGGGGAGCTGTTTTTT	CASSYRGRATGELFF
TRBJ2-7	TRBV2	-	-	TGTGCCAGCAGTGGACGTGAGGGGCGAGGCGAGCAGTACTTC	CASSGREGRGEQYF
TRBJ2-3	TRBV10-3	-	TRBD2	TGTGCCACCACCGGGACTAGCGGGACCGCAGATACGCAGTATTTT	CATTGTSGTADTQYF
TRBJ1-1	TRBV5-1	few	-	TGCGCCAGCAGCCCTGGACCGTTGAACACTGAAGCTTTCTTT	CASSPGPLNTEAFF
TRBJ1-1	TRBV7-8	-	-	TGTGCCAGCAGCCATGGGACGGTGAACACTGAAGCTTTCTTT	CASSHGTVNTEAFF
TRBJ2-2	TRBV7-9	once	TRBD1	TGTGCCAGCAGCCTGGGACAGGTCGACACCGGGGAGCTGTTTTTT	CASSLGQVDTGELFF
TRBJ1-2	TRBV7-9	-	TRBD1	TGTGCCAGCAGTTTTGAACCGGACAGGGCAAGTGGGGGCTACACCTTC	CASSFEPDRASGGYTF
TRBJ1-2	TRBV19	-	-	TGTGCCCCTAAGGAAGGGGCCTTTGGTGGCTACACCTTC	CAPKEGAFGGYTF
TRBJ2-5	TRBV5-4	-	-	TGTGCCAGCAGCTTGGCCCTGGAAAAAGAGACCCAGTACTTC	CASSLALEKETQYF
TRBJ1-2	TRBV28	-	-	TGTGCCAGCAGTTTGTCCAGGGAAGGGTATGGCTACACCTTC	CASSLSREGYGYTF
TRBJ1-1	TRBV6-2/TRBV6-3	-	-	TGTGCCAGCAGTTCCCAGGGAGGGCTGCCTGAAGCTTTCTTT	CASSSQGGLPEAFF
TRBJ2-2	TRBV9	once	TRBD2	TGTGCCAGCAGCGTAGTGGGACTAGCGGGAGGAGGGACCGGGGAGCTGTTTTTT	CASSVVGLAGGGTGELFF
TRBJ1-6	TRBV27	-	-	TGTGCCAGCACGACCACCTCAACCGACAGCTCAAGCTCCTATAATTCACCCCTCCACTTT	CASTTTSTDSSSSYNSPLHF
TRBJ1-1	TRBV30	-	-	TGTGCCTGGGGGGCGACAGGAGCTGAAGCTTTCTTT	CAWGATGAEAFF
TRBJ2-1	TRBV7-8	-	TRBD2	TGTGCCAGCAGCTTAACTAGCGGGAACTACAATGAGCAGTTCTTC	CASSLTSGNYNEQFF
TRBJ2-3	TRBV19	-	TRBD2	TGTGCCAGTAGGAGCGGGGGCACAGATACGCAGTATTTT	CASRSGGTDTQYF
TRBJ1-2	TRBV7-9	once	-	TGTGCCAGCAGCAGCGATGAACAGTCCCGCTACACCTTC	CASSSDEQSRYTF
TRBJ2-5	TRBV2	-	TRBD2	TGTGCCAGCAGTGAAGCGGAGACTAGCCTAGCAGGAGAGACCCAGTACTTC	CASSEAETSLAGETQYF
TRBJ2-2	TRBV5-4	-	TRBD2	TGTGCCAGCAGCCTCGGGGGGGCCGGGGAGCTGTTTTTT	CASSLGGAGELFF
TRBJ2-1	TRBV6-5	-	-	TGTGCCAGCAGACTCGGGGCTTACAATGAGCAGTTCTTC	CASRLGAYNEQFF
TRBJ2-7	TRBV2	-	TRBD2	TGTGCCAGCAGGGCTAGCGGGAGTCCTCCCCACGAGCAGTACTTC	CASRASGSPPHEQYF
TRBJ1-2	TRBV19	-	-	TGTGCCAGTAGTATTAGGGCAGGGGAGTTCTATGGCTACACCTTC	CASSIRAGEFYGYTF
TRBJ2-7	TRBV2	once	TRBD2	TGTGCCAGCGGGGCGGGAGCCTTATCCTACGAGCAGTACTTC	CASGAGALSYEQYF
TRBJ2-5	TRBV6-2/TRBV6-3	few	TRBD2	TGTGCCAGCAGTTACTCCGTTCGGACTAGCGGGTTAGCCCAGTACTTC	CASSYSVRTSGLAQYF
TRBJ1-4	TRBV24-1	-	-	TGTGCCACCAGTGATTCCAAGGGATTGCGGGAAAAACTGTTTTTT	CATSDSKGLREKLFF
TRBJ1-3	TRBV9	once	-	TGTGCCAGCAGCCCCCTCGACACAGGGCTTAAATCTGGAAACACCATATATTTT	CASSPLDTGLKSGNTIYF
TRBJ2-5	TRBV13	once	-	TGTGCCAGCAGCCGGAGGACAGATATCATTGAGACCCAGTACTTC	CASSRRTDIIETQYF
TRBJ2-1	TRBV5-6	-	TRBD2	TGTGCCAGCAGCTTGAGCGGGACCAACTACAATGAGCAGTTCTTC	CASSLSGTNYNEQFF
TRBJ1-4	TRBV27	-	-	TGTGCCAGCAGTTTAAGCGGGATTGCAACTAATGAAAAACTGTTTTTT	CASSLSGIATNEKLFF
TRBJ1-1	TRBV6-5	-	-	TGTGCCAGCAGTTACAGGGTGTGGATGAACACTGAAGCTTTCTTT	CASSYRVWMNTEAFF
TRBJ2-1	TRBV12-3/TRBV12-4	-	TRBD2	TGTGCCAGCAGCCGGAGCGGGGGGGAGCAGTTCTTC	CASSRSGGEQFF
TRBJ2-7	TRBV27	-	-	TGTGCCAGCATGGATACAGGGAGGAACGAGCAGTACTTC	CASMDTGRNEQYF
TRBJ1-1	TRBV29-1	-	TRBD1	TGCAGCGCCGCGGACAGGGGGAACACTGAAGCTTTCTTT	CSAADRGNTEAFF
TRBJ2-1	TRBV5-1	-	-	TGCGCCAGCAGCTATGGACTACAAGATACGGATGAGCAGTTCTTC	CASSYGLQDTDEQFF
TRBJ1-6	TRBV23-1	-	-	TGCGCCAGCCCTACGGATGTCCCCTCACCCCTCCACTTT	CASPTDVPSPLHF
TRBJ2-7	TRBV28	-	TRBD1	TGTGCCAGCAGTTTGGGTGACAGGGGGCGGGTCGAGCAGTACTTC	CASSLGDRGRVEQYF
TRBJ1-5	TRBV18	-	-	TGTGCCAGCTCACCACCGGGTCAGCCCTTGAATCAGCCCCAGCATTTT	CASSPPGQPLNQPQHF
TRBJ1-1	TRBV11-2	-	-	TGTGCCAGCAGCTTTTTAGAGGGTATGAACACTGAAGCTTTCTTT	CASSFLEGMNTEAFF
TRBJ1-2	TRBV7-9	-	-	TGTGCCAGCAGCTTCGGGCTAGAGGATTATGGCTACACCTTC	CASSFGLEDYGYTF
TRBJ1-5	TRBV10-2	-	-	TGCGCCAGCAGGGGGGTAGGGCACAATCAGCCCCAGCATTTT	CASRGVGHNQPQHF
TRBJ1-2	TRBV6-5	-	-	TGTGCCAGCAGTTACTCCGGGGGAACTAACTATGGCTACACCTTC	CASSYSGGTNYGYTF
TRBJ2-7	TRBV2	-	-	TGTGCCAGCAGTGAAGCGGTCCTCCTCAGGGGTGAAGGGTACGAGCAGTACTTC	CASSEAVLLRGEGYEQYF
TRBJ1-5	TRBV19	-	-	TGTGCCAGTAGTCTACAGGGTGGGCGTCAGCCCCAGCATTTT	CASSLQGGRQPQHF
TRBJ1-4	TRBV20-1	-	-	TGCAGTGCTAGAGGCCGGGGTAAACTGTTTTTT	CSARGRGKLFF
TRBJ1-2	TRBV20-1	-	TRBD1	TGCAGTGCTAGTCGACAGGGTTATGGCTACACCTTC	CSASRQGYGYTF
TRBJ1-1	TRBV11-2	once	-	TGTGCCAGCAGCTTAGCATCCCGGCAGACCGAAGCTTTCTTT	CASSLASRQTEAFF
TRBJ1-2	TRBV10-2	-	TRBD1	TGCGCCAGCAGTGAGAACCCGGACAGGGGGGATGGCTACACCTTC	CASSENPDRGDGYTF
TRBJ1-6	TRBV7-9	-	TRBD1	TGTGCCAGCAGCTTAGGGACAGGGAGTAGTAATTCACCCCTCCACTTT	CASSLGTGSSNSPLHF
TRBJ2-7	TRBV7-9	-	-	TGTGCCAGCAGCTTATCCTTGGTGGGCGAGCAGTACTTC	CASSLSLVGEQYF
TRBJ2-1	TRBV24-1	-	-	TGTGCCACCAGTGCCAGTAATGAGCAGTTCTTC	CATSASNEQFF
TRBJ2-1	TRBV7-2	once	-	TGTGCCAGCAGCTTAGTTCTAGCAGGACTTTACAATGAGCAGTTCTTC	CASSLVLAGLYNEQFF
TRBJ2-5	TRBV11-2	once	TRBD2	TGTGCCAGCAGCTTTAGGACTAGCGGGATAGAGACCCAGTACTTC	CASSFRTSGIETQYF
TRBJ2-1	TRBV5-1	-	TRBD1	TGCGCCAGCAGCAGACAGGGGGCAAGCAATGAGCAGTTCTTC	CASSRQGASNEQFF
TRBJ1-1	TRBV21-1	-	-	TGTGCCAGCAGCCTCATCGGGGGTCTCCAAACCCCCACTGAAGCTTTCTTT	CASSLIGGLQTPTEAFF
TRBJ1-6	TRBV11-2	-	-	TGTGCCAGCAGTTCAAACCGGGGCCGTAATTCACCCCTCCACTTT	CASSSNRGRNSPLHF
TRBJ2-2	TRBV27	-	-	TGTGCCAGCAGTTTAGAGGCAGGGGCTGCGAACACCGGGGAGCTGTTTTTT	CASSLEAGAANTGELFF
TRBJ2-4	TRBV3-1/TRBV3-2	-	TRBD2	TGTGCCAGCAGCCGCCGAAGCGGGAGTGGCCCTAATGACATTCAGTACTTC	CASSRRSGSGPNDIQYF
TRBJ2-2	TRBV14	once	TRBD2	TGTGCCAGCAGCCCAGAGACTAGCGGGCAATACACCGGGGAGCTGTTTTTT	CASSPETSGQYTGELFF